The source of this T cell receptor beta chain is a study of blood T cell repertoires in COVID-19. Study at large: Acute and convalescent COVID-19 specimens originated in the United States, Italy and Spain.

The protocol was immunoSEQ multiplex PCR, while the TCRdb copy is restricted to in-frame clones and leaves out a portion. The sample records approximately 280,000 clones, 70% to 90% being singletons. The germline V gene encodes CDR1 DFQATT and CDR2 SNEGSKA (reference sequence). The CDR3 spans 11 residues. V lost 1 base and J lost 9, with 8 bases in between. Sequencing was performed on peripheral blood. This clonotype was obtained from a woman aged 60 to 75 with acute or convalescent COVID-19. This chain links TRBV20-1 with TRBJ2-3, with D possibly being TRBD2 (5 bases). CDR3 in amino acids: CSARVANTQYF. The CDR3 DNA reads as TGCAGTGCTAGAGTAGCGAACACGCAGTATTTT.